The clone carrying this T cell receptor beta chain was observed a few times. The data stem from a study of T cell changes during pregnancy in multiple sclerosis. Germline V gene data show CDR1 as SGHNT and CDR2 as YYREEE (reference sequence). The CDR3 length is 14 residues. Losses at the gene ends were 4 bases for V and 3 bases for J; bases not matched to a gene: 7. Profiling relied on immunoSEQ multiplex PCR, and the TCRdb table lists in-frame clones only, not all of them. The sample contains about 80,000 clones, around 90% of which appear only once. The TCR originated in a female donor with multiple sclerosis, enrolled in a pregnancy study. The material was peripheral blood, obtained before pregnancy. The gene calls are TRBV5-4 and TRBJ2-7, with 7 positions matching TRBD1. The CDR3 nucleotides read TGTGCCAGCAGCACGAGACAGGGTCGCTACGAGCAGTACTTC. Translation: CASSTRQGRYEQYF.